The next 13 T cell receptor beta chains were all read from a single sample in a study of Ad26.COV2.S vaccination and SARS-CoV-2 variants. As for treatment: some 20 received Ad26.COV2.S at low or high dose, single or two shots; several received placebo; per-sample allocation not given. The investigators took samples on day 63 after the first vaccine or placebo injection. The repertoire was sequenced with immunoSEQ multiplex PCR; TCRdb's copy has only in-frame clones and lacks some. The data contain roughly 380,000 clones, 88% of them seen just once; the ten biggest clones take up less than 4.5%. The specimen comprised peripheral blood, sampled in a trial of Ad26.COV2.S vaccine versus placebo. Receptors were obtained from a person between 18 and 65 years old who received the Ad26.COV2.S COVID-19 vaccine or a placebo.

This clone occurred once. The J gene is TRBJ2-6, the V gene TRBV7-2; no reliable D call. CDR1 is SGHTA, CDR2 FQGNSA, per germline. The CDR3 length is 15 residues. V dropped 1 base and J dropped 0 bases, with 4 bases sitting between them. CDR3 nucleotides: TGTGCCAGCAGCTTAGGGGGCTCTGGGGCCAACGTCCTGACTTTC. It specifies CASSLGGSGANVLTF.

This chain uses TRBV10-2 with TRBJ2-4, with TRBD2 as a possible D gene (6 bases). This CDR3 is 16 amino acids long. The V and J ends lost 0 bases and 9 bases respectively, with 18 bases between them. Germline V CDR1 and CDR2: WSHSY, SAAADI. The CDR3, as DNA: TGCGCCAGCAGTGAGTCTAGCGGCCCGGTGGGGGGCATTCAGTACTTC. It translates to CASSESSGPVGGIQYF.

This chain joins TRBV12-3 or TRBV12-4 and TRBJ1-5, with D unclear. V lost 6 bases and J 3 bases, leaving 9 bases between the germline ends. This CDR3 comprises 13 residues. CDR3 bases: TGTGCCAGCAGCCCAGGCTCCAATCAGCCCCAGCATTTT. Translated, it gives CASSPGSNQPQHF.

This chain joins TRBV27 and TRBJ2-1, with D perhaps given as TRBD1 or TRBD2 (6 bases each). The ends were cut back, 7 bases at V and 5 bases at J, with 18 bases in the middle. The germline gives CDR1 MNHEY, CDR2 SMNVEV (reference sequence). The CDR3 runs to 15 residues. The CDR3 DNA is TGTGCCAGCAAAAACAGGGCCGGGACTGACAATGAGCAGTTCTTC. Protein: CASKNRAGTDNEQFF.

The sample holds one count of this clone. Here the CDR3 reads CASSSTKKGIQYF. Written as DNA, the CDR3 is TGTGCCAGCAGCTCAACCAAAAAGGGCATTCAGTACTTC. This chain joins TRBV3-1 (or the pseudogene TRBV3-2) and TRBJ2-4; D unresolved. The germline CDR1 and CDR2 sequences are LGHDT and YNNKEL (reference sequence). The ends were cut back, 5 bases at V and 9 bases at J, with 14 bases in the middle. The CDR3 has 13 residues.

V gene TRBV28 combines with J gene TRBJ1-5; TRBD1 is a possible D gene (6 bases). The germline V gene has CDR1 MDHEN and CDR2 SYDVKM. V was cut by 5 bases and J by 7 bases, with 9 bases left in between. The CDR3 loop spans 12 amino acids. This chain's CDR3 is CASSPQGQPQHF. CDR3 in DNA: TGTGCCAGCAGTCCACAGGGACAGCCCCAGCATTTT.

This clone was found a few times. The CDR3 region is CASSVTTGARTEAFF. The CDR3 DNA follows: TGCGCCAGCAGCGTAACGACAGGTGCGAGAACTGAAGCTTTCTTT. The chain combines TRBV4-1 with TRBJ1-1; D may be TRBD1 (6 bases). The CDR3 runs 15 residues. Germline V gene lookup returns CDR1 MGHRA and CDR2 YSYEKL. Trimming took 5 bases from V and 5 from J, leaving 18 bases between them.

The chain recombines TRBV5-4 with TRBJ1-1; D gene ambiguous. Germline lookup yields CDR1 SGHNT and CDR2 YYREEE (reference sequence). The CDR3 covers 12 residues. Between the trimmed V and J ends, which lost 4 bases and 5 bases, there was a span of 9 bases. The CDR3 coding sequence is TGTGCCAGCAGCCGCCTGGGGACTGAAGCTTTCTTT. Translating gives CASSRLGTEAFF.

The rearrangement joins TRBV30 to TRBJ1-4; D possibly corresponds to TRBD1 (5 bases). Germline V gene lookup returns CDR1 GTSNPN and CDR2 SVGIG (reference sequence). V shed 5 bases and J shed 1 base, with 8 bases lying between them. This CDR3 is built from 13 residues. The CDR3 spells CAWGTGTNEKLFF. The CDR3 DNA sequence: TGTGCCTGGGGGACGGGAACTAATGAAAAACTGTTTTTT.

This clone showed up just once. The chain couples TRBV3-1 (or the pseudogene TRBV3-2) to TRBJ2-7; D is undetermined. This CDR3 comprises 15 residues. Between the trimmed V and J ends, which lost 1 base and 2 bases, there was a span of 12 bases. The germline gives CDR1 LGHDT, CDR2 YNNKEL (reference sequence). The CDR3 DNA follows: TGTGCCAGCAGCCAAGTGTACATAGGAACCTACGAGCAGTACTTC. The encoded protein is CASSQVYIGTYEQYF.

This rearrangement joins TRBV11-3 to TRBJ2-3, with D perhaps matching TRBD1 (6 bases). V lost 5 bases to trimming and J lost 4 bases, with 16 bases between them. Germline CDR1 is SGHNT and CDR2 is YENEEA. This CDR3 is built from 15 residues. The CDR3 here is CASSRQGLDSDTQYF. The CDR3 DNA sequence: TGTGCCAGCAGCCGGCAGGGGTTAGATTCAGATACGCAGTATTTT.

This chain connects TRBV5-1 to TRBJ2-2; the D is unclear. Trimming pared 5 bases from V and 0 bases from J, leaving 8 bases between. Germline loops: CDR1 SGHRS, CDR2 YFSETQ. CDR3 length: 14 residues. This CDR3 is CASSRTANTGELFF. In DNA form, the CDR3 reads TGCGCCAGCAGTAGGACGGCGAACACCGGGGAGCTGTTTTTT.

The chain couples TRBV19 to TRBJ1-1, with 7 bases aligning to TRBD1. The CDR3 has 14 residues. The ends lost 3 bases at V and 2 bases at J; junction bases unmatched: 3. Looked up from germline, CDR1 is LNHDA and CDR2 is SQIVND (reference sequence). The CDR3 region has the DNA TGTGCCAGTAGTATCGGACAGGTTAACACTGAAGCTTTCTTT. It specifies CASSIGQVNTEAFF. Looking up the rest from reference TRBV19 and TRBJ1-1 gives the full variable domain: DGGITQSPKYLFRKEGQNVTLSCEQNLNHDAMYWYRQDPGQGLRLIYYSQIVNDFQKGDIAEGYSVSREKKESFPLTVTSAQKNPTAFYLCASSIGQVNTEAFFGQGTRLTVV.